A single sample is the source of the 6 T cell receptor beta chains below, sequenced in a study of metastatic and nonmetastatic thyroid tumors. TCRdb reprocessed the PCR reads via MiXCR. The sample carries tens of thousands of clones, under 20% recorded once. Patients had received no treatment of any kind before thyroid surgery. The source material was blood. Source of these receptors: a female donor with papillary thyroid cancer or a benign thyroid nodule (not recorded which). Some clones in this sample may be carry-over from other donors' samples.

Relative to its sample, this clone is medium-sized. The chain carries TRBV28 and TRBJ1-2, with 8 bases lining up with TRBD1. The CDR3 is 17 residues long. The trim removed 4 bases at V and 1 base at J, leaving 11 bases unmatched. Per the germline V gene, CDR1 is MDHEN and CDR2 is SYDVKM. CDR3 sequence reads: CASSSILRDRRNYGYTF. The CDR3 nucleotides read TGTGCCAGCAGTTCCATCCTCCGGGACAGGCGTAACTATGGCTACACCTTC.

This clone was picked up many times. The gene calls are TRBV27 and TRBJ2-2; D call uncertain. V was trimmed by 6 bases and J by 5 bases, leaving 10 bases between them. Germline values: CDR1 MNHEY, CDR2 SMNVEV (reference sequence). The CDR3 has 13 residues. The CDR3 is CASSITGTGELFF. Written as DNA, the CDR3 is TGTGCCAGCAGCATTACCGGGACCGGGGAGCTGTTTTTT.

The V gene is TRBV20-1, the J gene TRBJ1-5; the match to TRBD1 covers 7 bases. This CDR3 spans 14 amino acids. The V gene's germline CDR1 is DFQATT and CDR2 SNEGSKA (reference sequence). With 5 bases clipped from V and 14 bases from J, the junction kept 18 bases outside the gene matches. CDR3 sequence: CSAYTGDSNQPKHF. In DNA form, the CDR3 reads TGCAGTGCTTACACAGGGGATAGCAATCAGCCAAAGCATTTT.

J is TRBJ2-2 and V is TRBV15; 10 positions match TRBD2. Germline V gene sequence: CDR1 LNHNV, CDR2 YYDKDF (reference sequence). The CDR3 sequence is 21 residues long. J was trimmed by 1 base and V by 0 bases; bases with no gene match: 14. CDR3 region: CATSRERAAGGYPKNTGELFF. The CDR3 DNA sequence: TGTGCCACCAGCAGAGAGCGGGCAGCGGGAGGGTACCCCAAGAACACCGGGGAGCTGTTTTTT.

This clone was seen many times. The chain carries TRBV7-2 and TRBJ2-7, with D maybe TRBD1 (6 bases). V was clipped by 0 bases and J by 2 bases, with 20 bases between them. The V gene's germline CDR1 is SGHTA and CDR2 FQGNSA. The CDR3 is 18 residues long. The CDR3 DNA is TGTGCCAGCAGCTTAGCACAGGTTACAGGGTCCAGGGCCTACGAGCAGTACTTC. Protein product: CASSLAQVTGSRAYEQYF.

J is TRBJ2-1 and V is TRBV11-2, with 10 nucleotides matching TRBD2. The CDR3 covers 15 residues. V gave up 2 bases and J gave up 10 bases; unmatched junction bases: 8. Germline-derived CDR1 and CDR2 are SGHAT and FQNNGV. The CDR3 bases are TGTGCCAGCAGCTTAACTAGCGGGGTACCCCTGGAGCAGTTCTTC. Translating gives CASSLTSGVPLEQFF.